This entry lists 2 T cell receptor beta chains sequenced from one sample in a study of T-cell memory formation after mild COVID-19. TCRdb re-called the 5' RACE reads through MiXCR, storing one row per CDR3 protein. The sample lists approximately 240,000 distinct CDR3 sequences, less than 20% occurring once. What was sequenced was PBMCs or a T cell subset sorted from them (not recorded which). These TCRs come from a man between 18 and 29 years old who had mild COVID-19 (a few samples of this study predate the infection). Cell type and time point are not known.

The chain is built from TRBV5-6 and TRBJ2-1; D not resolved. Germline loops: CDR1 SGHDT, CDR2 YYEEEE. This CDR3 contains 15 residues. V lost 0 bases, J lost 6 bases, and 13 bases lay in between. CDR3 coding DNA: TGTGCCAGCAGCTTGGCTTTTAGGGTCGCCAATGAGCAGTTCTTC. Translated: CASSLAFRVANEQFF.

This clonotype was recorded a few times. The CDR3 loop reads CATGRDRGSLGYTF. In DNA form, the CDR3 reads TGTGCCACCGGCCGGGACAGGGGTTCGTTGGGCTACACCTTC. The chain couples TRBV15 to TRBJ1-2; TRBD1 matches at 10 bases. This CDR3 is 14 amino acids long. Germline assignment: CDR1 LNHNV and CDR2 YYDKDF (reference sequence). The trim removed 8 bases at V and 8 bases at J, leaving 11 bases unmatched.